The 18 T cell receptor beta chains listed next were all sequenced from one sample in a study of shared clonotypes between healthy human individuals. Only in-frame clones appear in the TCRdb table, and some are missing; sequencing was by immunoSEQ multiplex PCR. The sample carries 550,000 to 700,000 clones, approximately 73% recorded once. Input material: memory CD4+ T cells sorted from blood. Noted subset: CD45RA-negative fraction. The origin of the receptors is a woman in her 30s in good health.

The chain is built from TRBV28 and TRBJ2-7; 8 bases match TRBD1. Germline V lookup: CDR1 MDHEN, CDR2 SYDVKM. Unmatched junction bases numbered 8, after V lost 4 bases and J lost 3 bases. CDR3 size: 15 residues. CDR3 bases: TGTGCCAGCAGTTCTCCCGGGACAGGTAACTACGAGCAGTACTTC. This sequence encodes CASSSPGTGNYEQYF.

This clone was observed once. CDR3 nucleotides: TGTGCCAGCAGCCCGTGGCAGTTGAACACTGAAGCTTTCTTT. Amino acids: CASSPWQLNTEAFF. The V and J genes are TRBV7-9 and TRBJ1-1; D unresolved. V dropped 5 bases and J dropped 0 bases, with 10 bases sitting between them. In germline, CDR1 is SEHNR, CDR2 FQNEAQ (reference sequence). The CDR3 extends over 14 amino acids. The full variable domain, with the rest looked up from reference TRBV7-9 and TRBJ1-1, is DTGVSQNPRHKITKRGQNVTFRCDPISEHNRLYWYRQTLGQGPEFLTYFQNEAQLEKSRLLSDRFSAERPKGSFSTLEIQRTEQGDSAMYLCASSPWQLNTEAFFGQGTRLTVV.

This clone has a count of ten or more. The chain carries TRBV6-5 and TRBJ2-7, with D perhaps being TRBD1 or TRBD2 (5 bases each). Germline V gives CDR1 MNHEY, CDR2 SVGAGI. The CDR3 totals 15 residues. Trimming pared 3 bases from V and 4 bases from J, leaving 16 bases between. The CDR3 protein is CASSYGTPSLYEQYF. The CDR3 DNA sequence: TGTGCCAGCAGTTATGGGACCCCGTCCTTATACGAGCAGTACTTC.

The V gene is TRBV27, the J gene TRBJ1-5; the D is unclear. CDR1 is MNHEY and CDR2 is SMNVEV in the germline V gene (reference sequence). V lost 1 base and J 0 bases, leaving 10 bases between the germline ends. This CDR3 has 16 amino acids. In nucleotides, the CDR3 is TGTGCCAGCAGTTTATTACCGGGAAGTAGCAATCAGCCCCAGCATTTT. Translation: CASSLLPGSSNQPQHF.

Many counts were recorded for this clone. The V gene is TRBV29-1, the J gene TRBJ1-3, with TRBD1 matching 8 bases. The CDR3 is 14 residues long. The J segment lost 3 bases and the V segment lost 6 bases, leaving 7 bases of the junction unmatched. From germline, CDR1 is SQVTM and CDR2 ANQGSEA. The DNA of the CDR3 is TGCAGCGTCAGTTCAGGGGGCGGTGGAAACACCATATATTTT. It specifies CSVSSGGGGNTIYF.

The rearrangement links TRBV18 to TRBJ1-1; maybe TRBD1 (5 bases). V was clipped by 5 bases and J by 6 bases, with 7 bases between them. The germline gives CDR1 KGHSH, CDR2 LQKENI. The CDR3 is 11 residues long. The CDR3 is CASSLTAEAFF. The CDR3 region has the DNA TGTGCCAGCTCATTGACAGCTGAAGCTTTCTTT.

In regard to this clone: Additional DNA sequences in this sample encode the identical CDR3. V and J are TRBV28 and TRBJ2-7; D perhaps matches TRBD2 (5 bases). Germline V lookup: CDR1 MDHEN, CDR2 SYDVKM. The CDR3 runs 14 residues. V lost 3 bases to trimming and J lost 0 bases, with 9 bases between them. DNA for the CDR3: TGTGCCAGCAGTTTGTCCGGGAACTCCTACGAGCAGTACTTC. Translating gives CASSLSGNSYEQYF.

The CDR3, as DNA: TGTGCCAGCAGCTCGGACAGGGGAGCTAACTATGGCTACACCTTC. Translating it yields CASSSDRGANYGYTF. V usage is TRBV7-2 and J usage is TRBJ1-2; 9 nucleotides agree with TRBD1. The germline V gene encodes CDR1 SGHTA and CDR2 FQGNSA. V was clipped by 4 bases and J by 0 bases; unmatched bases: 3. The CDR3 has 15 amino acids.

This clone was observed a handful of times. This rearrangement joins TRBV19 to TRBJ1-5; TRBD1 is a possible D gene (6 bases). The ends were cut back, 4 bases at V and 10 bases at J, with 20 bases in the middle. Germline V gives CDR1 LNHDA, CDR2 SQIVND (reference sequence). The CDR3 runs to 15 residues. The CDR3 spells CASSTQQGGDLPQHF. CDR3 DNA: TGTGCCAGTAGTACCCAACAGGGAGGGGACCTACCCCAGCATTTT.

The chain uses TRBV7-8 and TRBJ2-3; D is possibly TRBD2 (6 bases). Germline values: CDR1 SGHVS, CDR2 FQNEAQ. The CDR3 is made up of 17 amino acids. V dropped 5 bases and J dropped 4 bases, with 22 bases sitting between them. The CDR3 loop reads CASSPTYLAGFSDTQYF. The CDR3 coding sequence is TGTGCCAGCAGCCCAACCTATCTCGCGGGATTCTCAGATACGCAGTATTTT.

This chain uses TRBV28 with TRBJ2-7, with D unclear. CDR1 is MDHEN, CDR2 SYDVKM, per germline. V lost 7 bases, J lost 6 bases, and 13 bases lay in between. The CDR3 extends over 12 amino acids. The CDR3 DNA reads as TGTGCCAGCAAGGAAGGACCCCTCGAGCAGTACTTC. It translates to CASKEGPLEQYF.

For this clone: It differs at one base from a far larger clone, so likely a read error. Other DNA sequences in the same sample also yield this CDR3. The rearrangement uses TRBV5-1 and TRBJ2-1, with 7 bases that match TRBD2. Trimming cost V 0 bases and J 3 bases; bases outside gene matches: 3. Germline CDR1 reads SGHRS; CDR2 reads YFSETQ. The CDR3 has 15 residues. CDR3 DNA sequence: TGCGCCAGCAGCTTGGAATCTAGCGGCTACAATGAGCAGTTCTTC. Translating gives CASSLESSGYNEQFF.

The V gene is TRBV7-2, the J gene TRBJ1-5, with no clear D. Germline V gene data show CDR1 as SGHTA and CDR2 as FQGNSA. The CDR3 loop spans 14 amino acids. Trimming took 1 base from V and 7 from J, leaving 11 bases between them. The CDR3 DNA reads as TGTGCCAGCAGCTTAGTTTACGGGCAGCAGCCCCAGCATTTT. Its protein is CASSLVYGQQPQHF.

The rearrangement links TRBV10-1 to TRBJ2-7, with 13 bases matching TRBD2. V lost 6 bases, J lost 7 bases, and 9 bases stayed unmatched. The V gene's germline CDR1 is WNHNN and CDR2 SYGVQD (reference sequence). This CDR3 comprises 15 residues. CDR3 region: CASSPGTSGTREQYF. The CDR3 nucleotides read TGCGCCAGCAGCCCCGGGACTAGCGGGACCAGGGAGCAGTACTTC.

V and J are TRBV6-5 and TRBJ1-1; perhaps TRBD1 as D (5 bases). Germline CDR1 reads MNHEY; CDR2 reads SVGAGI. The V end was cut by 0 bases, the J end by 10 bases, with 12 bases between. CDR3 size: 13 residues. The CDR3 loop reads CASSYSGSGGAFF. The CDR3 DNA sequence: TGTGCCAGCAGTTACTCGGGAAGCGGGGGAGCTTTCTTT.

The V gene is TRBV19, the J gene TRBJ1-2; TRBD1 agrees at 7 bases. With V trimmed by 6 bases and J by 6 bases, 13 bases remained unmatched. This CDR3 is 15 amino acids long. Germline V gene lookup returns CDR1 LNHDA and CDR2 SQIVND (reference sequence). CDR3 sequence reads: CASSLNEQGRNGYTF. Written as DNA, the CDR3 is TGTGCCAGTAGCCTGAACGAACAGGGGCGTAATGGCTACACCTTC.

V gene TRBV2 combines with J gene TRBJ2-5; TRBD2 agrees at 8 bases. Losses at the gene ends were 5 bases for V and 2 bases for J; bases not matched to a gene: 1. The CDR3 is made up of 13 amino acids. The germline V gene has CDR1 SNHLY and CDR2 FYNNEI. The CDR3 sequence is CASSIAGQETQYF. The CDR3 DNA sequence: TGTGCCAGCAGTATAGCGGGACAAGAGACCCAGTACTTC.

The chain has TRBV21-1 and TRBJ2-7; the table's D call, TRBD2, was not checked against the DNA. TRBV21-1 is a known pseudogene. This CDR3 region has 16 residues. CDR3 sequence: CASSKALSNLSYEQYF. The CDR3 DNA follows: TGTGCCAGCAGCAAAGCGCTTTCTAACTTATCCTACGAGCAGTACTTC.